This TCR beta chain was documented in a study of cytomegalovirus exposure and HLA in healthy donors. V lost 6 bases and J lost 5, with 15 bases in between. The germline V gene has CDR1 LNHDA and CDR2 SQIVND (reference sequence). There are 14 residues in the CDR3. Note on this clone: No antigen is known for it.

Whole-study findings and limits: Presence/absence analyses treated sequencing depth as roughly uniform across donors.

The PCR employed 60 Vbeta primers together with 13 Jbeta primers. Data came from immunoSEQ multiplex PCR; TCRdb stores just in-frame clones and leaves some out. The sample holds just over 150,000 clones, around 84% seen once. Material for sequencing was PBMCs. The chain employs TRBV19 and TRBJ2-3; a weak D match, TRBD1 (7 bases). The sequence came from a woman between 18 and 30 years old in good health and CMV-seronegative. The CDR3 DNA sequence: TGTGCCAGTAGCCGCGGGCAGGGGGGAGATACGCAGTATTTT. This codes for CASSRGQGGDTQYF. The full variable domain, in which reference TRBV19 and TRBJ2-3 provide the parts outside the CDR3, is DGGITQSPKYLFRKEGQNVTLSCEQNLNHDAMYWYRQDPGQGLRLIYYSQIVNDFQKGDIAEGYSVSREKKESFPLTVTSAQKNPTAFYLCASSRGQGGDTQYFGPGTRLTVL.